The next 14 T cell receptor beta chains were all read from a single sample in a study of metastatic and nonmetastatic thyroid tumors. No patient received treatment before thyroid surgery. TCRdb re-called the PCR reads through MiXCR. The repertoire holds 20,000 to 25,000 clones, with under 30% as singletons. Sample: tumor tissue. These TCRs come from a male donor with papillary thyroid cancer or a benign thyroid nodule (not recorded which). Some clones in this sample may be carry-over from other donors' samples.

This clone was detected ten times or more. The V call is TRBV20-1, the J call TRBJ1-5; the D gene is possibly TRBD1 (6 bases). The V and J ends lost 1 base and 2 bases respectively, with 18 bases between them. The germline CDR1 and CDR2 sequences are DFQATT and SNEGSKA (reference sequence). The CDR3 contains 17 residues. CDR3 region: CSARALTEGVGNQPQHF. DNA of the CDR3: TGCAGTGCTAGAGCGCTAACAGAGGGGGTAGGCAATCAGCCCCAGCATTTT.

This clone was seen at least ten times. The chain recombines TRBV5-1 with TRBJ2-2, with a weak D call TRBD2 (5 bases). Germline CDR1 SGHRS, CDR2 YFSETQ. Trimming took 4 bases from V and 1 from J, leaving 11 bases between them. The CDR3 has 15 residues. The CDR3 loop reads CASSRLGENTGELFF. The DNA of the CDR3 is TGCGCCAGCAGCCGGTTGGGAGAGAACACCGGGGAGCTGTTTTTT.

This clone was counted a few times. The rearrangement uses TRBV6-2 or TRBV6-3 and TRBJ2-7; D unclear. V was shortened by 3 bases and J by 1 base, with 16 bases between the two germline ends. CDR1 is MNHEY and CDR2 is SVGEGT in the germline V gene. The CDR3 is made up of 16 amino acids. CDR3 amino acids: CASSYPEARISYEQYF. The CDR3 DNA reads TGTGCCAGCAGTTATCCCGAAGCACGGATATCCTACGAGCAGTACTTC.

This clone was seen many times. At the DNA level, this CDR3 is encoded by other sequences in the same sample as well. The J gene is TRBJ1-2, the V gene TRBV5-1; 8 nucleotides agree with TRBD1. Germline loops: CDR1 SGHRS, CDR2 YFSETQ. J gave up 2 bases and V 1 base, and 4 bases lay outside the gene matches. This CDR3 has 15 amino acids. This CDR3 is CASSLPGGANYGYTF. Here the CDR3 DNA reads TGCGCCAGCAGCTTGCCAGGGGGCGCGAACTATGGCTACACCTTC.

The genes are TRBV28 and TRBJ1-5, with D tentatively TRBD1 (5 bases). V lost 6 bases, J lost 4 bases, and 13 bases lay in between. The CDR3 is 14 amino acids. Germline V CDR1 and CDR2: MDHEN, SYDVKM. In DNA, the CDR3 is TGTGCCAGCAGCGCCGACAGCCCGAATCAGCCCCAGCATTTT. Its protein product is CASSADSPNQPQHF.

This clone was picked up a small number of times. This may be a read error, as it is one base from a much larger clone. The same CDR3 also results from other DNA sequences found in this sample. The chain joins TRBV6-4 to TRBJ2-7; D gene uncertain. Trimming removed 3 bases at V and 7 bases at J, with 13 bases between. Per germline, CDR1 MRHNA and CDR2 SNTAGT. The length of the CDR3 is 13 residues. The CDR3 is CASSDLPEGEQYF. The CDR3 DNA follows: TGTGCCAGCAGTGATCTACCCGAAGGTGAGCAGTACTTC.

By sample share, this clone is medium-sized. The chain recombines TRBV6-4 with TRBJ2-1; 7 bases are shared with TRBD1. This CDR3 is 15 amino acids long. Germline values: CDR1 MRHNA, CDR2 SNTAGT. Losses at the gene ends were 0 bases for V and 2 bases for J; bases not matched to a gene: 1. CDR3 region: CASSDSGGAYNEQFF. CDR3 nucleotides: TGTGCCAGCAGTGACTCAGGGGGCGCCTACAATGAGCAGTTCTTC.

This clone has a count of ten or more. The rearrangement uses TRBV20-1 and TRBJ2-7; 10 bases map to TRBD1. V dropped 6 bases and J dropped 3; count of bases not matched to a gene: 8. CDR3 length: 14 amino acids. CDR1 and CDR2 from the germline V gene are DFQATT and SNEGSKA (reference sequence). The CDR3 DNA is TGCAGTGCCGGCCCCCGGACAGGGGGCTACGAGCAGTACTTC. This encodes CSAGPRTGGYEQYF.

This clone has at least ten counts. A junction end diverges from the germline sequence, so it may reflect a read error. Other DNA sequences in the sample encode the same CDR3. The V call is TRBV6-5, the J call TRBJ2-3; no firm D call. CDR1 MNHEY and CDR2 SVGAGI come from the germline V gene. This CDR3 is built from 18 residues. The CDR3 region has the DNA TGTGCCAGCAGTCCTGTTGGAGCGCGCGTAGTGAGCACGGATACGCAGTATTTT. It is translated as CASSPVGARVVSTDTQYF.

In its sample, this clone was seen many times. The V gene is TRBV29-1, the J gene TRBJ2-7, with 8 bases aligning to TRBD1. Germline V gives CDR1 SQVTM, CDR2 ANQGSEA. The CDR3 has 11 amino acids. J gave up 11 bases and V 6 bases, and 9 bases lay outside the gene matches. CDR3 in amino acids: CSVSLGQGEYF. The DNA of the CDR3 is TGCAGCGTCTCTCTCGGACAGGGAGAGTACTTC.

This clone was seen a handful of times. A junction boundary mismatches the germline segment, possibly from a read error. V is TRBV6-1 and J is TRBJ2-5; 7 nucleotides align to TRBD2. Germline V gene data show CDR1 as MNHNS and CDR2 as SASEGT. CDR3 length equals 15 residues. The CDR3 protein is CASSGIAGEQDTQYF. Written as DNA, the CDR3 is TGTGCCAGCAGCGGAATCGCGGGAGAACAAGATACCCAGTACTTC.

This clone was counted at least ten times. The J gene is TRBJ2-3, the V gene TRBV27; D possibly corresponds to TRBD1 (5 bases). Germline CDR1 is MNHEY and CDR2 is SMNVEV (reference sequence). This CDR3 spans 14 amino acids. Trimming removed 1 base at V and 7 bases at J, with 12 bases between. This chain's CDR3 is CASSLLDMRHTQYF. CDR3 sequence (DNA): TGTGCCAGCAGTTTATTGGACATGAGGCATACGCAGTATTTT.

Ten or more counts support this clone. This chain uses TRBV18 with TRBJ2-7, with 9 bases identical to TRBD1. Germline V lookup: CDR1 KGHSH, CDR2 LQKENI. Trimming took 4 bases from V and 5 from J; bases not matched to a gene: 6. This CDR3 contains 14 residues. Written as DNA, the CDR3 is TGTGCCAGCTCACGGGACAGGGATTTACACGAGCAGTACTTC. Protein: CASSRDRDLHEQYF.

This clone was seen repeatedly, ten times or more. V is TRBV28 and J is TRBJ1-3; unclear D gene. V dropped 6 bases and J dropped 0 bases, with 15 bases sitting between them. There are 16 residues in the CDR3. CDR1 MDHEN and CDR2 SYDVKM come from the germline V gene. Here the CDR3 reads CASSPAQSRSGNTIYF. The CDR3 DNA reads as TGTGCCAGCAGCCCAGCCCAATCCCGCTCTGGAAACACCATATATTTT. The entire variable domain, with the rest obtained from reference TRBV28 and TRBJ1-3, is as follows: DVKVTQSSRYLVKRTGEKVFLECVQDMDHENMFWYRQDPGLGLRLIYFSYDVKMKEKGDIPEGYSVSREKKERFSLILESASTNQTSMYLCASSPAQSRSGNTIYFGEGSWLTVV.